The 10 T cell receptor beta chains reported below all come from one sample, sequenced in a study of blood T cell repertoires in COVID-19. The method was immunoSEQ multiplex PCR; TCRdb's version includes in-frame clones alone and lacks a portion of them. Seen here are more than 45,000 clones, approximately 86% observed once, and the top ten hold roughly 2.9%. The sequenced sample consisted of peripheral blood. These receptors originate from a woman aged 80 or older with acute or convalescent COVID-19.

V is TRBV19 and J is TRBJ1-5, with D tentatively TRBD1 (5 bases). The germline V and J ends were trimmed by 1 base and 5 bases, with 12 bases remaining between them. The CDR3 extends over 15 amino acids. Germline CDR1 and CDR2: LNHDA and SQIVND (reference sequence). CDR3 sequence (DNA): TGTGCCAGTAGTATAGGCGACAGTGGGTATCAGCCCCAGCATTTT. Protein product: CASSIGDSGYQPQHF.

For the CDR3, the DNA is TGTGCCAGCAGTTTGGGACAGTTAGTTGGCTACACCTTC. It yields the protein CASSLGQLVGYTF. The V gene is TRBV28, the J gene TRBJ1-2; 7 bases are a match to TRBD1. CDR3 length: 13 residues. Germline loops: CDR1 MDHEN, CDR2 SYDVKM. V was clipped by 3 bases and J by 7 bases; unmatched bases: 5.

V and J are TRBV29-1 and TRBJ2-1; TRBD2 aligns across 15 bases. Trimming removed 1 base from V and 8 bases from J; junction bases left unmatched: 0. The germline V gene encodes CDR1 SQVTM and CDR2 ANQGSEA. The CDR3 covers 14 residues. CDR3 sequence reads: CSVEGTSGGDEQFF. CDR3 nucleotide sequence: TGCAGCGTTGAAGGGACTAGCGGGGGGGATGAGCAGTTCTTC.

The genes are TRBV6-6 and TRBJ1-5; the D is unclear. The ends were cut back, 2 bases at V and 4 bases at J, with 6 bases in the middle. Germline-derived CDR1 and CDR2 are MNHNY and SVGAGI (reference sequence). The CDR3 covers 13 residues. CDR3 coding DNA: TGTGCCAGCAGTTACCCGGGAAATCAGCCCCAGCATTTT. As protein: CASSYPGNQPQHF.

The J gene is TRBJ2-7, the V gene TRBV7-8, with D hard to call. V was cut by 5 bases and J by 4 bases, with 12 bases left in between. Germline loops: CDR1 SGHVS, CDR2 FQNEAQ. The CDR3 totals 13 residues. CDR3 coding DNA: TGTGCCAGCAGCCACCAAGGCGGATACGAGCAGTACTTC. Translated: CASSHQGGYEQYF.

The chain is built from TRBV4-1 and TRBJ1-5; no clear D. The CDR3 contains 16 residues. Germline-derived CDR1 and CDR2 are MGHRA and YSYEKL. Trimming left V 0 bases short and J 0 bases short, with 9 bases between. CDR3 in DNA: TGCGCCAGCAGCCAAGATCTAACAGCTAGCAATCAGCCCCAGCATTTT. It yields the protein CASSQDLTASNQPQHF.

The chain carries TRBV4-1 and TRBJ2-1; D is unclear. Germline CDR1 MGHRA, CDR2 YSYEKL. V was cut by 0 bases and J by 7 bases, with 10 bases left in between. The CDR3 has 14 amino acids. The CDR3 loop is CASSQEYARNEQFF. The CDR3 bases are TGCGCCAGCAGCCAAGAATATGCTAGGAATGAGCAGTTCTTC.

CDR3 DNA: TGTGCCAGCAGCCCTAGGGGGGGGACTAGCGGGGACCCCTCCTACGAGCAGTACTTC. Amino acids: CASSPRGGTSGDPSYEQYF. V is TRBV7-6 and J is TRBJ2-7; TRBD2 matches 13 bases. There are 19 residues in the CDR3. Per germline, CDR1 SGHVS and CDR2 FNYEAQ. Germline trimming cut 5 bases from V and 0 bases from J; bases unmatched to any gene: 13.

The chain recombines TRBV19 with TRBJ2-3; D might be TRBD1 (5 bases). Between the trimmed V and J ends, which lost 6 bases and 5 bases, there was a span of 18 bases. The germline gives CDR1 LNHDA, CDR2 SQIVND (reference sequence). The CDR3 length is 15 residues. CDR3 region: CASSPRQLFGDTQYF. CDR3 sequence (DNA): TGTGCCAGTAGCCCCCGACAGCTGTTCGGAGATACGCAGTATTTT.

The gene calls are TRBV15 and TRBJ1-1; D is unclear. The germline V gene encodes CDR1 LNHNV and CDR2 YYDKDF (reference sequence). Trimming took 5 bases from V and 4 from J, leaving 8 bases between them. The CDR3 has 12 residues. CDR3 sequence: CATSEGATEAFF. Here the CDR3 DNA reads TGTGCCACCAGCGAGGGAGCCACTGAAGCTTTCTTT.